This TCR beta chain was recorded in a study of CD8 T cells in Susac syndrome. RNA in amounts of about 0.5 to 1 ug was reverse transcribed with random hexamers. A single record per CDR3 protein comes from TCRdb applying MiXCR to the immunoSEQ multiplex PCR reads. The profile covers around 140,000 distinct CDR3 sequences, with roughly 96% appearing a single time and over 0.1% taken by the ten largest. CDR3 length: 18 residues. Germline assignment: CDR1 SGHTA and CDR2 FQGNSA. Losses at the gene ends were 5 bases for V and 9 bases for J; bases not matched to a gene: 16. CD8+ and CD4+ blood T cells underwent TCR beta sequencing.

The sequenced material came from CD4+ T cells from PBMCs. V gene TRBV7-2 combines with J gene TRBJ2-1, with 13 nucleotides matching TRBD2. This receptor was taken from a human donor with multiple sclerosis. This chain's CDR3 is CASSLTSGGAGERSEQFF. CDR3 DNA sequence: TGTGCCAGCAGCCTCACTAGCGGGGGGGCCGGTGAGAGGAGTGAGCAGTTCTTC.